These T cell receptor beta chains were read from a single sample in a study of blood T cell repertoires in COVID-19. Measured with immunoSEQ multiplex PCR; TCRdb has only the in-frame clones, and not every one. The sample includes about 140,000 clones, less than 80% seen only once; the top ten take approximately 5%. Sequences were obtained from peripheral blood. The source of these receptors is a woman of 80 years or more with active or convalescent COVID-19. The CDR3 runs from the conserved cysteine through the conserved F or W. D genes are given only for firm matches. Clone size is not always given. Where it is, it says once, few, many or a class for expanded clones.

TRBV7-2	TRBJ2-7	TRBD2	NA	CASSRTSGGSYEQYF	TGTGCCAGCAGCCGGACTAGCGGGGGTTCCTACGAGCAGTACTTC
TRBV18	TRBJ1-3	NA	NA	CASSLRNTIYF	TGTGCCAGCTCACTCAGAAACACCATATATTTT
TRBV5-5	TRBJ1-6	TRBD1	NA	CASSLDGRGPSYNSPLHF	TGTGCCAGCAGCTTGGACGGCAGGGGGCCGTCCTACAATTCACCCCTCCACTTT
TRBV5-1	TRBJ2-1	TRBD2	NA	CASSLAVLAGVLGNEQFF	TGCGCCAGCAGCTTGGCCGTGTTAGCGGGGGTTCTTGGCAATGAGCAGTTCTTC
TRBV5-1	TRBJ2-7	NA	NA	CASSLEGQGRVYEQYF	TGCGCCAGCAGCTTGGAAGGGCAGGGAAGAGTCTACGAGCAGTACTTC
TRBV11-1	TRBJ1-2	TRBD1	once	CASSPSGQGRYGYTF	TGTGCCAGCAGCCCGTCGGGACAGGGACGGTATGGCTACACCTTC
TRBV5-1	TRBJ2-5	NA	NA	CASSLLSVQAETQYF	TGCGCCAGCAGCTTGCTGTCGGTCCAGGCCGAGACCCAGTACTTC
TRBV21-1	TRBJ1-4	NA	NA	CASSKEVLTPTNEKLFF	TGTGCCAGCAGCAAAGAAGTCTTAACTCCAACTAATGAAAAACTGTTTTTT
TRBV7-2	TRBJ1-2	NA	NA	CASSPQGLRLSGYGYTF	TGTGCCAGCAGCCCACAAGGCCTTCGACTTTCTGGCTATGGCTACACCTTC
TRBV10-3	TRBJ2-3	TRBD1	NA	CAISEGQGIPDTQYF	TGTGCCATCAGTGAGGGACAGGGGATCCCAGATACGCAGTATTTT
TRBV5-6	TRBJ1-1	NA	NA	CASSLAGQGRGF	TGTGCCAGCAGCTTGGCCGGGCAGGGCCGTGGCTTT
TRBV30	TRBJ2-2	TRBD2	NA	CAWSVQWLAGNTGELFF	TGTGCCTGGAGTGTACAGTGGCTAGCGGGGAACACCGGGGAGCTGTTTTTT
TRBV6-5	TRBJ2-7	NA	NA	CASRITSGPSYEQYF	TGTGCCAGCAGGATCACCAGCGGACCCTCCTACGAGCAGTACTTC
TRBV11-3	TRBJ2-6	TRBD1	few	CASSATGVAGANVLTF	TGTGCCAGCAGCGCAACAGGGGTTGCGGGGGCCAACGTCCTGACTTTC
TRBV6-1	TRBJ2-1	TRBD2	NA	CASSALAGGPSGEQFF	TGTGCCAGCAGTGCACTAGCGGGGGGGCCGTCCGGTGAGCAGTTCTTC
TRBV19	TRBJ2-1	NA	NA	CASTHRGYNEQFF	TGTGCCAGTACCCACCGCGGTTACAATGAGCAGTTCTTC
TRBV7-8	TRBJ1-5	TRBD1	NA	CASSLGRQGAYNQPQHF	TGTGCCAGCAGCTTGGGCAGACAGGGGGCTTACAATCAGCCCCAGCATTTT
TRBV6-1	TRBJ1-5	NA	NA	CASSVAQGAYQPQHF	TGTGCCAGCAGTGTAGCACAGGGTGCATATCAGCCCCAGCATTTT
TRBV5-4	TRBJ2-3	TRBD2	once	CASSFPGTRTDTQYF	TGTGCCAGCAGCTTCCCCGGGACTAGGACAGATACGCAGTATTTT
TRBV5-1	TRBJ1-2	NA	NA	CASSLGGKDYGYTF	TGCGCCAGCAGCTTGGGAGGGAAGGACTATGGCTACACCTTC
TRBV5-1	TRBJ2-2	NA	NA	CASSLPSNTGELFF	TGCGCCAGCAGCTTACCTAGCAACACCGGGGAGCTGTTTTTT
TRBV2	TRBJ2-5	NA	NA	CASSAALNQETQYF	TGTGCCAGCAGTGCAGCTTTAAACCAAGAGACCCAGTACTTC
TRBV20-1	TRBJ1-5	NA	NA	CSASPGSNQPQHF	TGCAGTGCTAGTCCCGGGAGCAATCAGCCCCAGCATTTT
TRBV27	TRBJ1-1	TRBD1	NA	CASRRDRNTEAFF	TGTGCCAGCAGGCGGGACAGAAACACTGAAGCTTTCTTT
TRBV19	TRBJ2-3	TRBD2	NA	CATSQGLLGGTSTDTQYF	TGTGCCACCTCCCAGGGACTCCTCGGGGGGACTAGCACAGATACGCAGTATTTT
TRBV3-1/TRBV3-2	TRBJ2-3	TRBD2	few	CASSLRGGASTDTQYF	TGTGCCAGCAGCCTCCGGGGAGGGGCGAGCACAGATACGCAGTATTTT
TRBV19	TRBJ2-1	NA	NA	CASSIGGGTYNEQFF	TGTGCCAGTAGTATAGGAGGGGGAACCTACAATGAGCAGTTCTTC
TRBV5-5	TRBJ1-5	NA	once	CASSRDIDITPQHF	TGTGCCAGCAGCCGGGACATCGACATAACGCCCCAGCATTTT
TRBV15	TRBJ2-5	TRBD2	NA	CATSGLAGGPETQYF	TGTGCCACCAGCGGGCTAGCGGGGGGGCCGGAGACCCAGTACTTC
TRBV21-1	TRBJ2-2	NA	NA	CASSKKAVGTGVGELFF	TGTGCCAGCAGCAAAAAGGCCGTTGGGACAGGGGTCGGGGAGCTGTTTTTT
TRBV6-5	TRBJ1-3	NA	NA	CASSYSGGGGNTIYF	TGTGCCAGCAGTTACTCGGGGGGTGGTGGAAACACCATATATTTT
TRBV25-1	TRBJ1-1	NA	NA	CASSEVGGVAAFF	TGTGCCAGCAGTGAAGTTGGGGGCGTAGCAGCTTTCTTT
TRBV6-5	TRBJ1-5	TRBD1	few	CARGQGGNQPQHF	TGTGCAAGAGGACAGGGTGGAAATCAGCCCCAGCATTTT
TRBV3-1/TRBV3-2	TRBJ1-1	NA	NA	CASSQGAGTEAFF	TGTGCCAGCAGCCAAGGGGCAGGAACTGAAGCTTTCTTT
TRBV7-6	TRBJ2-4	NA	once	CASSLDRSPGNIQYF	TGTGCCAGCAGCTTAGATCGATCCCCAGGAAACATTCAGTACTTC
TRBV6-2/TRBV6-3	TRBJ1-5	NA	NA	CASSPPLSRTGNQPQHF	TGTGCCAGCAGCCCTCCACTTTCGCGGACTGGGAATCAGCCCCAGCATTTT
TRBV7-9	TRBJ1-1	NA	NA	CASSRTRGNTEAFF	TGTGCCAGCAGCCGAACCCGGGGGAACACTGAAGCTTTCTTT
TRBV6-1	TRBJ1-5	TRBD1	few	CASSEGQRQPQHF	TGTGCCAGCAGTGAGGGACAGAGACAGCCCCAGCATTTT
TRBV5-6	TRBJ2-7	TRBD1	few	CASSGTGGFYEQYF	TGTGCCAGCAGTGGGACAGGGGGATTCTACGAGCAGTACTTC
TRBV19	TRBJ2-1	TRBD1	NA	CASSRAGTGGEQFF	TGTGCCAGTAGTCGCGCCGGGACAGGGGGTGAGCAGTTCTTC
TRBV18	TRBJ1-5	TRBD1	NA	CASCGTGEQPQHF	TGTGCCAGCTGCGGGACAGGGGAACAGCCCCAGCATTTT
TRBV3-1/TRBV3-2	TRBJ1-3	NA	NA	CASSQGFRRGNTIYF	TGTGCCAGCAGCCAAGGATTTCGTAGAGGAAACACCATATATTTT
TRBV19	TRBJ2-1	TRBD1	NA	CASRVQGAPSEQFF	TGTGCCAGCAGGGTACAGGGGGCTCCCAGTGAGCAGTTCTTC
TRBV19	TRBJ1-2	NA	NA	CASSTRRRQETNYGYTF	TGTGCCAGTAGTACCCGCCGCAGACAGGAAACTAACTATGGCTACACCTTC
TRBV5-1	TRBJ2-5	TRBD2	once	CASSLAGGGSGETQYF	TGCGCCAGCAGCTTGGCTGGCGGGGGGTCTGGAGAGACCCAGTACTTC
TRBV7-8	TRBJ2-1	TRBD1	NA	CASSSDRGSYNEQFF	TGTGCCAGCAGCTCGGACAGGGGTTCCTACAATGAGCAGTTCTTC
TRBV7-8	TRBJ2-1	TRBD2	NA	CASSLFRAGGYNEQFF	TGTGCCAGCAGCTTATTCCGTGCGGGGGGGTACAATGAGCAGTTCTTC
TRBV5-1	TRBJ1-5	NA	NA	CASSLGGDWTQPQHF	TGCGCCAGCAGCTTGGGCGGGGATTGGACTCAGCCCCAGCATTTT
TRBV6-6	TRBJ1-6	NA	NA	CASKRAGDNSPLHF	TGTGCCAGCAAAAGGGCAGGGGATAATTCACCCCTCCACTTT
TRBV9	TRBJ2-7	NA	NA	CASSARDGTHTYEQYF	TGTGCCAGCAGCGCTCGAGACGGGACACACACCTACGAGCAGTACTTC
TRBV28	TRBJ1-2	NA	NA	CASSLGRPKSYGYTF	TGTGCCAGCAGTTTGGGCAGGCCCAAAAGCTATGGCTACACCTTC
TRBV7-9	TRBJ1-2	NA	NA	CASSLGDSYGYTF	TGTGCCAGCAGCTTAGGAGACAGCTATGGCTACACCTTC
TRBV23-1	TRBJ2-1	TRBD2	NA	CASSPLGLAGVSEQFF	TGCGCCAGCAGCCCTCTAGGCTTAGCGGGGGTTAGTGAGCAGTTCTTC
TRBV5-1	TRBJ1-2	NA	NA	CASSLRTGTYGYTF	TGCGCCAGCAGCCTACGGACTGGTACCTATGGCTACACCTTC
TRBV30	TRBJ2-1	TRBD2	NA	CAWSVGVAGDEQFF	TGTGCCTGGAGTGTAGGTGTAGCGGGGGATGAGCAGTTCTTC
TRBV19	TRBJ2-1	TRBD2	NA	CASSPSGGAWNEQFF	TGTGCCAGTAGTCCTAGCGGGGGGGCCTGGAATGAGCAGTTCTTC
TRBV7-3	TRBJ1-6	TRBD1	NA	CASSSSTGTGSPLHF	TGTGCCAGCAGCTCCTCGACAGGGACGGGATCACCCCTCCACTTT